The rows below give T cell receptor beta chains drawn from one sample of a study of OX40 agonist ivuxolimab in advanced cancers. Produced via immunoSEQ multiplex PCR; TCRdb's table is partial and in-frame only. This table holds 110,000 or so clones, approximately 89% found once. Specimen: CD4+ or CD8+ T cells sorted from blood, collected in a trial of the OX40 agonist ivuxolimab. The receptor source for this set is an adult with an advanced solid tumor such as melanoma, head and neck, liver or kidney cancer. Both conserved end residues are part of each CDR3. A D gene is named only where the DNA matches it firmly. Not every row has a clone size; where given, it reads once, few, many or a size class.

>16|TRBD1|TRBV18|.|TRBJ2-1
TGTGCCAGCTCACCGCCCGACAGGGGGTCCTACAATGAGCAGTTCTTC
CASSPPDRGSYNEQFF
>14|.|TRBV6-5|.|TRBJ1-1
TGTGCCAGCAGTTACGCCCAGGGGAGCACTGAAGCTTTCTTT
CASSYAQGSTEAFF
>15|TRBD1|TRBV18|.|TRBJ2-7
TGTGCCAGCTCACCAGGTTACAGGGGGCGTTACGAGCAGTACTTC
CASSPGYRGRYEQYF
>14|.|TRBV4-2|.|TRBJ2-1
TGTGCCAGCAGCCAAGTTGGGGGGAGCAATGAGCAGTTCTTC
CASSQVGGSNEQFF
>14|.|TRBV14|.|TRBJ1-1
TGTGCCAGCAGCCAAGAAGTAAGGGTCGCTGAAGCTTTCTTT
CASSQEVRVAEAFF
>15|TRBD1|TRBV4-1|.|TRBJ1-1
TGCGCCAGCAGCCAAGCAGGACAGGGGGGGACTGAAGCTTTCTTT
CASSQAGQGGTEAFF
>14|.|TRBV27|.|TRBJ1-4
TGTGCCAGCAGGAGCGCAGGAACTAATGAAAAACTGTTTTTT
CASRSAGTNEKLFF
>14|TRBD1|TRBV27|.|TRBJ1-2
TGTGCCAGCAGTTTAAACAGGGGTAACTATGGCTACACCTTC
CASSLNRGNYGYTF
>15|TRBD1|TRBV11-3|.|TRBJ2-7
TGTGCCAGCAGCTTAGGCGGGACAGGGATACACGAGCAGTACTTC
CASSLGGTGIHEQYF
>15|.|TRBV6-5|.|TRBJ1-2
TGTGCCAGCAGTTACTCGCCGGACTTGTACTATGGCTACACCTTC
CASSYSPDLYYGYTF
>15|TRBD1|TRBV5-5|.|TRBJ2-7
TGTGCCAGCAGCTCCCGGACAGGGTATGCCTACGAGCAGTACTTC
CASSSRTGYAYEQYF
>15|TRBD1|TRBV30|few|TRBJ1-2
TGTGCCTGGAGACGGGACAGGGGTGTTGAGTTTAGCTACACCTTC
CAWRRDRGVEFSYTF
>13|.|TRBV19|.|TRBJ1-4
TGTGCCAGTGGTGGGGGCGCTGATGAAAAACTGTTTTTT
CASGGGADEKLFF
>14|.|TRBV6-6|.|TRBJ2-5
TGTGCCAGCAGTTACGGAACAGGGAGAGAGACCCAGTACTTC
CASSYGTGRETQYF
>14|.|TRBV7-2|.|TRBJ1-2
TGTGCCAGCAGCGGGCGGAGCGAAGTGTATGGCTACACCTTC
CASSGRSEVYGYTF
>15|TRBD1|TRBV28|.|TRBJ2-1
TGTGCCAGCAGTCCCTACGGGACAGGGGACAATGAGCAGTTCTTC
CASSPYGTGDNEQFF
>16|.|TRBV30|.|TRBJ1-1
TGTGCCTGGAGTGGATCGTGGGGGCGGTGGGACACTGAAGCTTTCTTT
CAWSGSWGRWDTEAFF
>13|.|TRBV7-7|.|TRBJ2-3
TGTGCTAGCAGCTTGGGGGCTGGTGATACGCAGTATTTT
CASSLGAGDTQYF
>14|.|TRBV6-5|.|TRBJ2-7
TGTGCCAGCAGTACCATGGACAGCTCCTACGAGCAGTACTTC
CASSTMDSSYEQYF
>15|.|TRBV5-4|once|TRBJ2-5
TGTGCCAGCAGCTTAGGGGGATTGGGACAAGAGACCCAGTACTTC
CASSLGGLGQETQYF
>16|.|TRBV10-3|.|TRBJ2-2
TGTGCCATCGCTACGGGCAGGGGCGTTAACACCGGGGAGCTGTTTTTT
CAIATGRGVNTGELFF
>15|.|TRBV9|.|TRBJ1-2
TGTGCCAGCAGCGTAGCTCGGGGGGCGCCGGATGGCTACACCTTC
CASSVARGAPDGYTF
>15|.|TRBV15|.|TRBJ1-2
TGTGCCACCAGCAGAGATAGAACAGGTCCTGGCGGCTACACCTTC
CATSRDRTGPGGYTF
>12|.|TRBV29-1|.|TRBJ2-2
TGCAGCGTTGCGGGGGCGAACGGGGAGCTGTTTTTT
CSVAGANGELFF
>16|.|TRBV6-5|.|TRBJ1-1
TGTGCCAGCAGTTACCGCTCTGCGGGGGGGAACACTGAAGCTTTCTTT
CASSYRSAGGNTEAFF
>10|.|TRBV6-1|.|TRBJ1-2
TGTGCCAGCAGTGAATTTGGCTACACCTTC
CASSEFGYTF
>14|.|TRBV2|.|TRBJ1-6
TGTGCCAGCAGTGTGGGGACTACTCATTCACCCCTCCACTTT
CASSVGTTHSPLHF
>14|TRBD1|TRBV5-5|.|TRBJ1-2
TGTGCCAGCAGCCCGGGACAGGGGGTCTATGGCTACACCTTC
CASSPGQGVYGYTF
>15|.|TRBV5-1|.|TRBJ2-4
TGCGCCAGCACCAAGTCGGGCTCGGACAAAAACATTCAGTACTTC
CASTKSGSDKNIQYF
>13|.|TRBV9|.|TRBJ2-7
TGTGCCAGCAGCGTAGACACAGTAGGTGAGCAGTACTTC
CASSVDTVGEQYF
>14|.|TRBV9|.|TRBJ2-1
TGTGCCAGCAGCCCTAGTGGGACCCCGGTCGAGCAGTTCTTC
CASSPSGTPVEQFF
>16|.|TRBV7-2|.|TRBJ1-1
TGTGCCAGCAGCTCTCGGTCGGGGCCAGTGAACACTGAAGCTTTCTTT
CASSSRSGPVNTEAFF
>16|TRBD2|TRBV9|few|TRBJ2-5
TGTGCCAGCAGCGCCCCGGGGACTAGCGGCCTAGTGGCCCAGTACTTC
CASSAPGTSGLVAQYF
>13|.|TRBV6-5|once|TRBJ1-2
TGTGCCAGCAGTTACGAAGGGTTGGACGGCTACACCTTC
CASSYEGLDGYTF
>15|.|TRBV6-1|.|TRBJ1-4
TGTGCCAGCAGTGGGGTGGGAGTAACTAATGAAAAACTGTTTTTT
CASSGVGVTNEKLFF
>14|.|TRBV5-1|.|TRBJ1-1
TGCGCCAGCAGCTCACCGGACAGAAACACTGAAGCTTTCTTT
CASSSPDRNTEAFF
>15|TRBD1|TRBV7-9|once|TRBJ2-2
TGTGCCAGCAGCTTTCGACAGGGATGGGCCGGGGAGCTGTTTTTT
CASSFRQGWAGELFF
>13|.|TRBV5-6|once|TRBJ2-2
TGTGCCAGCAGCCAGACAGGAGGCGGGGAGCTGTTTTTT
CASSQTGGGELFF
>19|TRBD2|TRBV5-8|.|TRBJ2-2
TGTGCCAGCAGCATGCGGGGCGGGGTCGGGAGGGCCGCCACCGGGGAGCTGTTTTTT
CASSMRGGVGRAATGELFF
>13|TRBD1|TRBV7-3|.|TRBJ2-7
TGTGCCAGCAGCTTCGGACAGGGTCGCGAGCAGTACTTC
CASSFGQGREQYF
>13|.|TRBV7-3|.|TRBJ2-7
TGTGCCAGCAGCTTAGGGGACGACTACGAGCAGTACTTC
CASSLGDDYEQYF
>15|TRBD1|TRBV9|.|TRBJ2-5
TGTGCCAGCTCCGGGACAGGGGGCGCCGGGGAGACCCAGTACTTC
CASSGTGGAGETQYF
>15|TRBD1|TRBV5-4|.|TRBJ2-5
TGTGCCAGCAGCTCCGGGACAGGGGGGAAAGAGACCCAGTACTTC
CASSSGTGGKETQYF
>17|TRBD2|TRBV19|.|TRBJ2-2
TGTGCCAGTAGTATGGGACTACGGGCACTGAACACCGGGGAGCTGTTTTTT
CASSMGLRALNTGELFF
>12|TRBD1|TRBV10-3|.|TRBJ2-7
TGTGCCACCTCGGGGACAGACTACGAGCAGTACTTC
CATSGTDYEQYF
>13|.|TRBV30|once|TRBJ1-4
TGTGCGTTGGGTGGAGTTACTAATGAAAAACTGTTTTTT
CALGGVTNEKLFF
>12|.|TRBV6-6|.|TRBJ1-3
TGTGCCATCCAGCGCTCTGGAAACACCATATATTTT
CAIQRSGNTIYF
>12|TRBD1|TRBV18|.|TRBJ1-5
TGTGCCAGCTCAGAGACAGGGGAGGTCCAGCATTTT
CASSETGEVQHF